Below, one T cell receptor beta chain is given with its context. This receptor's antigen is unknown. No clone much larger than this one lies a single base away; base qualities are absent. As encoded in the germline V gene, CDR1 is ENHRY while CDR2 is SYGVKD. From the cysteine up to the phenylalanine, the CDR3 has a length of 15 residues. Only CDR3 DNA is held: 45 bases, read in frame from base 1. Compared with germline, V lacks 6 bases and J lacks 2 bases; bases without a gene match: 7. The trial excluded patients who had a history of autoimmune disease or were on systemic immunosuppression. Peripheral blood for TCR sequencing was collected from all dose cohorts at baseline, on cycle 4 day 1, and on cycle 7 day 1. The samples were taken from a phase I, first-in-human, multicenter, open-label dose-escalation trial of ivuxolimab. The trial enrolled adults with locally advanced or metastatic head and neck squamous cell, hepatocellular, melanoma or renal cell carcinoma. Before TCR sequencing, CD4+ T cells and CD8+ T cells from peripheral blood were sorted into separate populations.

Genomic DNA was isolated from the sorted cells so that the TCRbeta CDR3 region could be sequenced. The immunoSEQ Assay was used to sequence the TCRbeta CDR3 regions. The clones in this table, taken by TCRdb from immuneACCESS, are in-frame only. Not every clone is retained; where verified, under half of the shortfall comes from an unresolved V gene, and the cause of the rest is unknown. For this sample the table gives 30,000 or so clones, of which roughly 80% were detected only once. The top ten clonotypes cover 20% to 30% of the sample. This entry belongs to a study of OX40 agonist ivuxolimab in advanced cancers. About the full investigation: Ivuxolimab, which targeted the costimulatory receptor OX40 (CD134), was an agonistic, fully human IgG2 monoclonal antibody. Of the approximately 54 patients in dose escalation, about 20 had hepatocellular carcinoma, approximately 15 had melanoma, 9 had renal cell carcinoma and 9 had head and neck cancer. The dose-escalation cohort was over 70% male with a mean age of about 60 years, ranging from roughly 20 to 80. Partial responses were achieved by three dose-escalation patients, of whom one had hepatocellular carcinoma and two had cutaneous melanoma. Patients were allowed to have had prior anti-PD-1, anti-PD-L1 or anti-CTLA-4 therapy, and more than 30% of the dose-escalation patients had previously received checkpoint inhibitors. The paper reports the monotherapy dose-escalation portion (N = 52 patients) of the phase I ivuxolimab trial. Intravenous ivuxolimab was administered to patients every 2 weeks at six dose levels: 0.01, 0.1, 0.3, 1.5, 3 and 10 mg/kg. The purpose of peripheral TCRbeta sequencing was to test whether ivuxolimab changed TCR sequence diversity and led to clonal T-cell expansion.

What the research found in general, with its limitations: After ivuxolimab, more expanded clones were found on average in CD8+ T cells than in CD4+ T cells. Antigen specificity was not determined for the clonally expanded peripheral T cells. At doses of 0.1 to 3.0 mg/kg, clonal expansion of both CD4+ and CD8+ blood T cells was observed from baseline to week 6. Low levels of normalized T-cell clonal expansion were also seen in some patients who did not respond. Partial responders in the 0.1-3.0 mg/kg groups had among the lowest normalized peripheral clonal expansion, especially among CD8+ T cells.

In this chain, TRBV10-3 is recombined with TRBJ2-7; 10 middle bases align to TRBD1. This material consisted of CD4+ or CD8+ T cells sorted from blood, taken in a trial of the OX40 agonist ivuxolimab. This sequence originates from an adult with an advanced solid tumor such as melanoma, head and neck, liver or kidney cancer. The CDR3 protein sequence reads: CAIRRQGANTYEQYF. The base sequence is TGTGCCATCAGGAGACAGGGGGCCAACACCTACGAGCAGTACTTC.